This T cell receptor (beta chain) came from a study of control samples from healthy donors and cancer patients. Assay used: immunoSEQ multiplex PCR; TCRdb lists only in-frame clones, some missing. Seen here are 130,000 or so clones, roughly nine tenths observed once, and the top ten hold about 7.6%. CDR3 length equals 11 residues. Between the trimmed V and J ends, which lost 7 bases and 4 bases, there was a span of 5 bases. Germline values: CDR1 DFQATT, CDR2 SNEGSKA (reference sequence). The chain carries TRBV20-1 and TRBJ2-6; no reliable D call. The specimen was blood. The receptor was isolated from a man in his late teens or twenties in good health. CDR3 protein: CSGEGANVLTF. CDR3 coding DNA: TGCAGTGGCGAGGGGGCCAACGTCCTGACTTTC.